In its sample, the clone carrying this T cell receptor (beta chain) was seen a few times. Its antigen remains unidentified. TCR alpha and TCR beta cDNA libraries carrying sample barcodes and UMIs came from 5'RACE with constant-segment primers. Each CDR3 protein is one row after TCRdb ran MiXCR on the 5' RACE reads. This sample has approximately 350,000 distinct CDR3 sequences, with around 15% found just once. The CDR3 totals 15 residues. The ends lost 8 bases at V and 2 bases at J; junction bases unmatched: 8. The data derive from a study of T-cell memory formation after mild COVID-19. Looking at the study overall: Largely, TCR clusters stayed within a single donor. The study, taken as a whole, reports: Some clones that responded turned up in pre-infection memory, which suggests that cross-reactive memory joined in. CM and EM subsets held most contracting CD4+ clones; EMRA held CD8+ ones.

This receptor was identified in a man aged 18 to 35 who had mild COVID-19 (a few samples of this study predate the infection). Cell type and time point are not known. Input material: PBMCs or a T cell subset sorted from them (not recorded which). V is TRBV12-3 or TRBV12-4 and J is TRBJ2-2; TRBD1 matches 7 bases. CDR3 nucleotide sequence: TGTGCCAGCCCAACCGGGACAGTTAACACCGGGGAGCTGTTTTTT. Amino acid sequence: CASPTGTVNTGELFF.